The rows below give T cell receptor beta chains drawn from one sample of a study of vaccination and CD4 T cells after COVID-19. One entry per CDR3 protein, called by TCRdb with MiXCR from the PCR reads. The sample has 6,200 or so distinct CDR3 sequences, approximately 33% seen once. Antigen specificity for these receptors is unknown. Sequenced sample: CD4+ T cells from blood, cultured in vitro. The receptors derive from a human donor in good health. Each CDR3 is given without its conserved first and last residue.

V | CDR3
TRBV27 | ASSPLGQGDSPLH
TRBV7-9 | ASSSTSGMAKNIQY
TRBV7-9 | ASSLGPRKLF
TRBV10-3 | AISESGSSFRGNIQY
TRBV6-1 | ASSPGDRVYNEQF
TRBV5-1 | ASSLVPGQRTDTQY
TRBV6-2/TRBV6-3 | ASSPLRRNTGELF
TRBV5-6 | ASSFERSTGELF
TRBV6-1 | ASIGLAGVNTGELF
TRBV7-2 | ASTLSGRAGNEQF
TRBV20-1 | SAASPSGYEQY
TRBV5-4 | ASSLGGSADTQY
TRBV27 | ASSRGTVRVHSNQPQH
TRBV6-1 | ASRRDSLSNQPQH
TRBV29-1 | SATGTGKYTIY
TRBV6-5 | ASSYDGTSTDTQY
TRBV28 | VSSFAGTTYEQY
TRBV15 | ATSPGTSSTGELF
TRBV28 | ASQALSYNEQF
TRBV11-2 | ASSLVFSEAF
TRBV12-3/TRBV12-4 | ASSADRGYGYT
TRBV5-4 | ASSSTGGRTEAF
TRBV25-1 | ASSDHGQGNQPQH
TRBV20-1 | SARDLDRSSYGYT
TRBV7-2 | ASSLGQGGAYGYT
TRBV6-2/TRBV6-3 | ASSYRDTYEQY
TRBV7-2 | ASSQREGSTDTQY
TRBV6-2/TRBV6-3 | ASSYRPSTGAYEQY
TRBV10-3 | AISGDRGRPTGELF
TRBV6-2/TRBV6-3 | ASSRLAGRTDTQY
TRBV10-3 | ATRQGPPNEQF
TRBV24-1 | ATSDLTSGFLTGELF
TRBV27 | ASSLSSPNYGYT